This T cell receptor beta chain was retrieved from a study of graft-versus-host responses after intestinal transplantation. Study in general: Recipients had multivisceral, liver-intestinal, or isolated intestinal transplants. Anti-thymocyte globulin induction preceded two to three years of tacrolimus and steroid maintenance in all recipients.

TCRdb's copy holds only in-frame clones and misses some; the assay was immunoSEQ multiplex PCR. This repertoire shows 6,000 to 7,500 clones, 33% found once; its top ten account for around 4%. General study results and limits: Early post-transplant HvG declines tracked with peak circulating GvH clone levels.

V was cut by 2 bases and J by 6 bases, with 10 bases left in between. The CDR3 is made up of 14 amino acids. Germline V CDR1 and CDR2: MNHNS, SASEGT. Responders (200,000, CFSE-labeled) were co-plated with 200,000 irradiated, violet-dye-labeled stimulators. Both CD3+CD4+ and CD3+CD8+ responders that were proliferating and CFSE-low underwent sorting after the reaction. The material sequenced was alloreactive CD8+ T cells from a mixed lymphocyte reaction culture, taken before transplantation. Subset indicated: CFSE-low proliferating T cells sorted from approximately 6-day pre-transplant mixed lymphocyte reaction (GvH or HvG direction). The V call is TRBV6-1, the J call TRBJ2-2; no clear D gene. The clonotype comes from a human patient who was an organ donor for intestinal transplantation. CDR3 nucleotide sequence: TGTGCCAGCAGTGAATTGAGGCTCCCCGGGGAGCTGTTTTTT. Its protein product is CASSELRLPGELFF.